The sequence of this T cell receptor beta chain was determined in a study of T cell changes during pregnancy in multiple sclerosis. Losses at the gene ends were 3 bases for V and 9 bases for J; bases not matched to a gene: 11. CDR3 size: 15 residues. Germline V gives CDR1 SGHTA, CDR2 FQGTGA. Method: immunoSEQ multiplex PCR; TCRdb's copy keeps in-frame clones and lacks some. The sample comprises 45,000 to 60,000 clones, around nine tenths of which are singletons, and under 3.5% rests with the top ten. Sequencing was performed on CD8+ T cells from peripheral blood mononuclear cells, taken before pregnancy. The chain has TRBV7-3 and TRBJ2-1, with 7 bases that match TRBD2. The sequence was obtained from a female donor with multiple sclerosis, enrolled in a pregnancy study. DNA for the CDR3: TGTGCCAGCAGCTTCATCGGGGGGAGCCCCTCTGAGCAGTTCTTC. Its translation: CASSFIGGSPSEQFF. Based on the CDR3 plus reference TRBV7-3 and TRBJ2-1, the full variable domain is GAGVSQTPSNKVTEKGKYVELRCDPISGHTALYWYRQSLGQGPEFLIYFQGTGAADDSGLPNDRFFAVRPEGSVSTLKIQRTERGDSAVYLCASSFIGGSPSEQFFGPGTRLTVL.